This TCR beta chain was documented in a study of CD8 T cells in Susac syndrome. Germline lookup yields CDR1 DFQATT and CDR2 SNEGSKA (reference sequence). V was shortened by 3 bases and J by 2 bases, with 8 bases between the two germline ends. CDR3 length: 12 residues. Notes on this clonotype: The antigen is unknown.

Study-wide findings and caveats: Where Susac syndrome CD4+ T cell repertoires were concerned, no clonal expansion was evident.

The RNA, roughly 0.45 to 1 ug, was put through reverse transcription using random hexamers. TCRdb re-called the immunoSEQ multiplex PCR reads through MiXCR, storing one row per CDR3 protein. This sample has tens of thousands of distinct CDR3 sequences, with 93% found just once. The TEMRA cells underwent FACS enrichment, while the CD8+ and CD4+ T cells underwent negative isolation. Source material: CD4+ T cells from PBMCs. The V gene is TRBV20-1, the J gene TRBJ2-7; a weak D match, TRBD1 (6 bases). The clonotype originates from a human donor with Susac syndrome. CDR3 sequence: CSASGDTYEQYF. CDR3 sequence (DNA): TGCAGTGCTAGTGGGGACACCTACGAGCAGTACTTC.